Below are 30 T cell receptor beta chains sequenced from a single sample in a study of CD8 T cells in Susac syndrome (dated by TCRdb to the late 2010s). Library preparation used the immunoSEQ multiplex PCR assay. RNA was extracted with the RNeasy kit and roughly 0.45 to 1 ug was reverse transcribed using random hexamers. TCRdb's own reprocessing of the public reads used fastp at Q25 and MiXCR and kept productive beta chains. Duplicate CDR3 protein sequences are folded into a single record with the most common DNA and genes. This sample comprises about 180,000 distinct CDR3 sequences, about 95% of them detected only once. About 0.15% of the sample rests with the top ten. Sequenced material: CD8+ T cells from PBMCs. Every receptor here comes from a human donor with multiple sclerosis.

V gene TRBV27 combines with J gene TRBJ2-5; tentative D call: TRBD2 (6 bases). Germline CDR1 and CDR2: MNHEY and SMNVEV (reference sequence). Trimming shortened V by 8 bases and J by 2 bases, and 12 bases separated the two germline ends. The CDR3 runs 13 residues. The DNA of the CDR3 is TGTGCCAGCGGCACCGGGACTCAAGAGACCCAGTACTTC. Protein sequence: CASGTGTQETQYF.

The chain carries TRBV11-2 and TRBJ2-7; 7 positions match TRBD1. J lost 7 bases, V lost 3 bases, and 6 bases had no gene match. Germline loops: CDR1 SGHAT, CDR2 FQNNGV. The CDR3 extends over 13 amino acids. The CDR3 sequence: CASSLRQGWEQYF. Written as DNA, the CDR3 is TGTGCCAGCAGCTTGAGACAGGGATGGGAGCAGTACTTC.

The CDR3 DNA reads as TGTGCCAGCAGCCTCGACAGGGAGCAGTTCTTC. Its protein product is CASSLDREQFF. The chain carries TRBV5-6 and TRBJ2-1; possible D gene TRBD1, 6 bases. The CDR3 has 11 amino acids. The V and J ends lost 4 bases and 10 bases respectively, with 9 bases between them. Germline CDR1 reads SGHDT; CDR2 reads YYEEEE.

V is TRBV6-1 and J is TRBJ2-1; 14 nucleotides match TRBD2. CDR1 is MNHNS and CDR2 is SASEGT in the germline V gene. The V gene end was trimmed by 8 bases and the J gene end by 2 bases; junction bases not matched to a gene: 11. The CDR3 runs 18 residues. CDR3 DNA: TGTGCCAGCCCAGGGACTAGCGGGAGTAGTGGCCCCTACAATGAGCAGTTCTTC. It yields the protein CASPGTSGSSGPYNEQFF.

This rearrangement joins TRBV9 to TRBJ1-1; 8 positions agree with TRBD1. The V gene's germline CDR1 is SGDLS and CDR2 YYNGEE. This CDR3 spans 16 amino acids. V gave up 3 bases and J gave up 3 bases; unmatched junction bases: 10. DNA for the CDR3: TGTGCCAGCAGCGCGCAGGGGGCTTTGGTGGACACTGAAGCTTTCTTT. Translating it yields CASSAQGALVDTEAFF. Variable domain in full (rest from reference TRBV9 and TRBJ1-1): DSGVTQTPKHLITATGQRVTLRCSPRSGDLSVYWYQQSLDQGLQFLIQYYNGEERAKGNILERFSAQQFPDLHSELNLSSLELGDSALYFCASSAQGALVDTEAFFGQGTRLTVV.

The chain employs TRBV24-1 and TRBJ2-3; possibly TRBD2 for D (5 bases). The CDR3 is 13 amino acids. V was trimmed by 3 bases and J by 4 bases, leaving 7 bases between them. The germline gives CDR1 KGHDR, CDR2 SFDVKD. As DNA, the CDR3 is TGTGCCACCAGTGATGCGGGTTCAGATACGCAGTATTTT. Translated, it gives CATSDAGSDTQYF.

J is TRBJ2-2 and V is TRBV12-3 or TRBV12-4; possibly TRBD1 for D (6 bases). V lost 7 bases and J lost 3, with 15 bases in between. The CDR3 covers 15 residues. The CDR3 here is CASNQGFSDTGELFF. The CDR3 bases are TGTGCCAGCAACCAGGGGTTCTCGGACACCGGGGAGCTGTTTTTT.

The chain joins TRBV29-1 to TRBJ2-7, with no clear D. CDR3 size: 11 residues. Germline CDR1 SQVTM, CDR2 ANQGSEA. V lost 6 bases and J lost 3, with 9 bases in between. The CDR3 here is CSVGRHYEQYF. The CDR3 DNA is TGCAGCGTGGGTAGACACTACGAGCAGTACTTC.

The rearrangement uses TRBV9 and TRBJ2-1; TRBD2 is a possible D gene (6 bases). V lost 7 bases and J lost 3, with 14 bases in between. The CDR3 sequence is 14 residues long. From germline, CDR1 is SGDLS and CDR2 YYNGEE. CDR3 DNA sequence: TGTGCCAGCTCCTTAGCGGCCCTCTACAATGAGCAGTTCTTC. It yields the protein CASSLAALYNEQFF.

The table lists this clonotype with a count of one. This chain connects TRBV5-1 to TRBJ2-1; D unresolved. Deletions cut 4 bases from V and 3 bases from J, with 8 bases between. CDR3 length: 13 amino acids. CDR1 and CDR2 (germline): SGHRS, YFSETQ. CDR3 sequence (DNA): TGCGCCAGCAGCATCGACGACTACAATGAGCAGTTCTTC. Amino acid sequence: CASSIDDYNEQFF.

This clonotype was seen only once. This sequence joins TRBV20-1 and TRBJ2-7, with 11 bases lining up with TRBD2. V trimming: 3 bases; J trimming: 2 bases; junction bases outside the gene matches: 6. CDR3 length: 15 amino acids. The V gene's germline CDR1 is DFQATT and CDR2 SNEGSKA (reference sequence). The CDR3 protein is CSASLSSGGAYEQYF. CDR3 nucleotides: TGCAGTGCTAGCCTAAGTAGCGGGGGGGCCTACGAGCAGTACTTC.

This chain links TRBV7-6 with TRBJ2-2; unclear D gene. The germline V gene encodes CDR1 SGHVS and CDR2 FNYEAQ. The CDR3 length is 13 residues. V was cut by 2 bases and J by 7 bases, with 8 bases left in between. The chain's CDR3 is CASSLLYSGELFF. The CDR3 DNA sequence: TGTGCCAGCAGCTTACTTTATAGCGGGGAGCTGTTTTTT.

The chain combines TRBV28 with TRBJ2-1, with D possibly being TRBD2 (5 bases). Germline values: CDR1 MDHEN, CDR2 SYDVKM. The CDR3 loop spans 16 amino acids. The V end was cut by 10 bases, the J end by 0 bases, with 19 bases between. CDR3 sequence reads: CATCLAEASSYNEQFF. CDR3 nucleotide sequence: TGTGCCACCTGCCTTGCGGAGGCCAGCTCCTACAATGAGCAGTTCTTC.

V and J are TRBV7-2 and TRBJ2-7, with TRBD2 matching over 8 bases. The CDR3 spans 14 residues. V lost 7 bases, J lost 4 bases, and 9 bases stayed unmatched. Germline assignment: CDR1 SGHTA and CDR2 FQGNSA. The CDR3 nucleotides are TGTGCCAGCAACCCTACCGGGAGGGCATACGAGCAGTACTTC. This gives the protein CASNPTGRAYEQYF.

The V gene is TRBV4-1, the J gene TRBJ2-1, with TRBD1 matching over 8 bases. The CDR3 has 14 amino acids. V was clipped by 5 bases and J by 8 bases; unmatched bases: 8. Germline CDR1 reads MGHRA; CDR2 reads YSYEKL. For the CDR3, the DNA is TGCGCCAGCAGCTCCGGGACAGGTACCTATGAGCAGTTCTTC. Amino acids: CASSSGTGTYEQFF.

V is TRBV10-2 and J is TRBJ2-2; tentative D call: TRBD2 (5 bases). Deletions cut 7 bases from V and 3 bases from J, with 12 bases between. Germline V gene sequence: CDR1 WSHSY, CDR2 SAAADI. There are 14 residues in the CDR3. CDR3 amino acids: CASTDSVYTGELFF. CDR3 bases: TGCGCCAGCACTGATAGCGTATACACCGGGGAGCTGTTTTTT.

The chain combines TRBV4-2 with TRBJ1-1; D might be TRBD1 (5 bases). CDR1 is LGHNA, CDR2 YNFKEQ, per germline. V was trimmed by 1 base and J by 2 bases, leaving 11 bases between them. The length of the CDR3 is 15 residues. The CDR3 nucleotides are TGTGCCAGCAGCCAAGCAGGGTATGTCAACACTGAAGCTTTCTTT. Protein: CASSQAGYVNTEAFF.

The genes are TRBV9 and TRBJ1-2; weak D call: TRBD1 (6 bases). V lost 6 bases and J lost 2, with 8 bases in between. This CDR3 spans 12 amino acids. The germline CDR1 and CDR2 sequences are SGDLS and YYNGEE. CDR3 region: CASKGQNYGYTF. CDR3 sequence (DNA): TGTGCCAGCAAGGGACAAAACTATGGCTACACCTTC.

V and J are TRBV3-1 and TRBJ1-6, with D uncertain. The V gene's germline CDR1 is LGHDT and CDR2 YNNKEL (reference sequence). V was cut by 0 bases and J by 7 bases, with 22 bases left in between. This CDR3 contains 19 residues. The CDR3 region has the DNA TGTGCCAGCAGCCAAGAAGATTGGATAGGTAATCTTCCGAATTCACCCCTCCACTTT. This sequence encodes CASSQEDWIGNLPNSPLHF.

This chain uses TRBV29-1 with TRBJ2-7; the D gene could be TRBD1 or TRBD2 (5 bases each). CDR1 and CDR2 (germline): SQVTM, ANQGSEA. V lost 6 bases and J 0 bases, leaving 15 bases between the germline ends. The CDR3 contains 14 residues. CDR3: CSVARDPSSYEQYF. CDR3 sequence (DNA): TGCAGCGTGGCCCGGGACCCAAGCTCCTACGAGCAGTACTTC.

The V call is TRBV27, the J call TRBJ2-7; a possible D gene is TRBD1 (5 bases). CDR3 length: 14 amino acids. The germline V gene encodes CDR1 MNHEY and CDR2 SMNVEV (reference sequence). Trimming took 6 bases from V and 2 from J, leaving 14 bases between them. CDR3 DNA sequence: TGTGCCAGCAGCCCCGTGACAGAAACCTACGAGCAGTACTTC. Translation: CASSPVTETYEQYF.

The chain is built from TRBV9 and TRBJ2-7, with 8 positions matching TRBD2. J gave up 6 bases and V 0 bases, and 2 bases lay outside the gene matches. CDR3 length equals 13 residues. Germline V gives CDR1 SGDLS, CDR2 YYNGEE. This chain's CDR3 is CASSVGLAGEQYF. The CDR3 DNA follows: TGTGCCAGCAGCGTAGGCCTAGCGGGCGAGCAGTACTTC.

This clonotype has a single count. The rearrangement joins TRBV28 to TRBJ2-5; 7 bases agree with TRBD2. Germline-derived CDR1 and CDR2 are MDHEN and SYDVKM. This CDR3 is built from 17 residues. V lost 5 bases to trimming and J lost 2 bases; unmatched junction nucleotides: 14. CDR3 in amino acids: CASSPLGVAGQQETQYF. The CDR3 nucleotides read TGTGCCAGCAGTCCCCTAGGGGTAGCGGGTCAACAAGAGACCCAGTACTTC.

V usage is TRBV6-5 and J usage is TRBJ2-7; D unresolved. The CDR3 covers 13 residues. Germline V gene lookup returns CDR1 MNHEY and CDR2 SVGAGI. V was clipped by 1 base and J by 7 bases, with 11 bases between them. CDR3 in DNA: TGTGCCAGCAGTTACTTGCCCGCCGGTGAGCAGTACTTC. Its translation is CASSYLPAGEQYF.

This CDR3 is CASSEEPSGEQFF. The DNA for the CDR3 is TGTGCCAGCAGTGAAGAACCGAGCGGTGAGCAGTTCTTC. This chain uses TRBV2 with TRBJ2-1, with a possible D match to TRBD2 (5 bases). In germline, CDR1 is SNHLY, CDR2 FYNNEI. This CDR3 spans 13 amino acids. V shed 1 base and J shed 9 bases, with 10 bases lying between them.

The J gene is TRBJ1-1, the V gene TRBV20-1; D is unresolved. V gave up 4 bases and J gave up 2 bases, with 8 bases separating them. CDR1 and CDR2 (germline): DFQATT, SNEGSKA (reference sequence). This CDR3 has 12 residues. The CDR3 reads CSAKLVNTEAFF. CDR3 DNA sequence: TGCAGTGCTAAGTTGGTTAACACTGAAGCTTTCTTT.

The CDR3: CASSLGRAPEAFF. The CDR3 region has the DNA TGTGCCAGCAGCTTAGGGAGGGCCCCTGAAGCTTTCTTT. The rearrangement links TRBV7-9 to TRBJ1-1; no definite D call. The CDR3 totals 13 residues. Looked up from germline, CDR1 is SEHNR and CDR2 is FQNEAQ (reference sequence). Trimming pared 1 base from V and 6 bases from J, leaving 9 bases between.

The chain uses TRBV5-1 and TRBJ2-3; 7 bases map to TRBD1. CDR3 length: 17 residues. Germline V gene sequence: CDR1 SGHRS, CDR2 YFSETQ. The V gene end was trimmed by 2 bases and the J gene end by 2 bases; junction bases not matched to a gene: 11. This CDR3 reads CASSFVSGTDYTDTQYF. CDR3 bases: TGCGCCAGCAGCTTTGTCTCCGGGACAGATTACACAGATACGCAGTATTTT.

The chain is built from TRBV9 and TRBJ1-6; maybe TRBD1 (6 bases). V lost 7 bases, J lost 9 bases, and 20 bases lay in between. The CDR3 extends over 15 amino acids. CDR1 and CDR2 (germline): SGDLS, YYNGEE. The CDR3 nucleotides are TGTGCCAGCCAGGATGGAGGGGGGGTTAGTTCACCCCTCCACTTT. Translating gives CASQDGGGVSSPLHF.

This sequence joins TRBV27 and TRBJ1-1; 8 positions match TRBD1. Germline assignment: CDR1 MNHEY and CDR2 SMNVEV (reference sequence). Trimming at V came to 5 bases and at J to 0 bases, leaving 11 bases not matched to a gene. The CDR3 has 17 amino acids. This CDR3 is CASSLLRTGRMNTEAFF. The DNA for the CDR3 is TGTGCCAGCAGTCTCCTCCGGACAGGGAGGATGAACACTGAAGCTTTCTTT.